One and the same sample provided the 15 T cell receptor beta chains below, sequenced in a study of identical twins. Via MiXCR, TCRdb re-called the 5' RACE reads, giving one row per CDR3 protein. The sample has around 300,000 distinct CDR3 sequences, less than 9% seen once. The data were also submitted as part of a second study, on yellow fever vaccine responses in identical twins.

Sequencing input: memory (CD45RO+) T cells sorted from blood. These TCRs come from a woman younger than 30 in good health.

The chain recombines TRBV6-1 with TRBJ2-3, with TRBD2 as a possible D gene (6 bases). The CDR3 is 14 amino acids. Trimming removed 5 bases at V and 2 bases at J, with 11 bases between. CDR1 MNHNS and CDR2 SASEGT come from the germline V gene. DNA of the CDR3: TGTGCCAGCAGTCGGGAGCTGAACACAGATACGCAGTATTTT. Its translation: CASSRELNTDTQYF.

This clonotype was counted at least ten times. The chain employs TRBV27 and TRBJ1-6; tentatively, D is TRBD1 (6 bases). The CDR3 spans 16 residues. Germline V lookup: CDR1 MNHEY, CDR2 SMNVEV (reference sequence). V lost 1 base, J lost 0 bases, and 7 bases lay in between. In nucleotides, the CDR3 is TGTGCCAGCAGTTTATGGGGGGCCTCCTATAATTCACCCCTCCACTTT. It encodes CASSLWGASYNSPLHF.

V and J are TRBV6-6 and TRBJ2-1; D not resolved. Germline V gene lookup returns CDR1 MNHNY and CDR2 SVGAGI (reference sequence). V shed 0 bases and J shed 9 bases, with 6 bases lying between them. The length of the CDR3 is 12 residues. The CDR3 here is CASSYSAVEQFF. As DNA, the CDR3 is TGTGCCAGCAGTTACTCAGCCGTTGAGCAGTTCTTC.

This sequence joins TRBV6-5 and TRBJ2-3; no clear D. CDR3 length: 15 residues. V was pared by 6 bases and J by 0 bases, with 13 bases between. Germline V CDR1 and CDR2: MNHEY, SVGAGI. The CDR3 spells CASSLGSSSTDTQYF. The CDR3 DNA reads as TGTGCCAGCAGCTTAGGGTCATCTAGCACAGATACGCAGTATTTT.

The rearrangement links TRBV6-5 to TRBJ2-2; 7 bases fit TRBD1. Germline values: CDR1 MNHEY, CDR2 SVGAGI. CDR3 length: 18 residues. J was trimmed by 2 bases and V by 7 bases; bases with no gene match: 16. This CDR3 is CASILRPKTGLNTGELFF. CDR3 DNA sequence: TGTGCCAGCATCTTACGGCCCAAGACAGGGTTAAACACCGGGGAGCTGTTTTTT.

CDR3 coding DNA: TGCAGTGCTAGAGATCCCATGGCGGGGAATCAGCCCCAGCATTTT. Translated, it gives CSARDPMAGNQPQHF. V and J are TRBV20-1 and TRBJ1-5; D ambiguous. This CDR3 region has 15 residues. The ends were cut back, 0 bases at V and 4 bases at J, with 13 bases in the middle. Germline CDR1 is DFQATT and CDR2 is SNEGSKA (reference sequence).

The V and J genes are TRBV5-1 and TRBJ1-1; TRBD1 is a possible D gene (5 bases). There are 14 residues in the CDR3. Germline V gene sequence: CDR1 SGHRS, CDR2 YFSETQ. V was pared by 5 bases and J by 5 bases, with 16 bases between. The DNA of the CDR3 is TGCGCCAGCAGTAAAGGGGACGGGGGGACTGAAGCTTTCTTT. This translates into CASSKGDGGTEAFF.

The gene calls are TRBV5-6 and TRBJ2-1; D is possibly TRBD1 (5 bases). The CDR3 is made up of 16 amino acids. CDR1 and CDR2 (germline): SGHDT, YYEEEE. The V gene lost 1 base and the J gene lost 0 bases, with 11 bases spanning the gap. CDR3 amino acids: CASSLSRVSSYNEQFF. Here the CDR3 DNA reads TGTGCCAGCAGCTTGAGCAGGGTGAGCTCCTACAATGAGCAGTTCTTC.

The chain couples TRBV28 to TRBJ1-2; maybe TRBD1 (5 bases). This CDR3 is built from 15 residues. The germline CDR1 and CDR2 sequences are MDHEN and SYDVKM. V dropped 5 bases and J dropped 9 bases, with 22 bases sitting between them. The CDR3 sequence is CASSLPTAGTTSYTF. As DNA, the CDR3 is TGTGCCAGCAGTCTACCCACTGCCGGGACGACTAGCTACACCTTC.

This clonotype came up a few times. The gene calls are TRBV20-1 and TRBJ2-7; possibly TRBD2 for D (5 bases). V gave up 3 bases and J gave up 6 bases, with 9 bases separating them. Germline CDR1 reads DFQATT; CDR2 reads SNEGSKA (reference sequence). The CDR3 contains 11 residues. The CDR3 reads CSARGVAEQYV. In DNA, the CDR3 is TGCAGTGCTAGGGGAGTGGCCGAGCAGTACGTC.

Ten or more counts support this clonotype. J is TRBJ2-2 and V is TRBV29-1; D is possibly TRBD2 (6 bases). CDR1 is SQVTM and CDR2 is ANQGSEA in the germline V gene. This CDR3 has 14 amino acids. V shed 5 bases and J shed 7 bases, with 17 bases lying between them. The CDR3 region has the DNA TGCAGCGTTTCGACGGGAGCTCGAAACGGGGAGCTGTTTTTT. This codes for CSVSTGARNGELFF.

The sample holds many counts of this clonotype. The rearrangement uses TRBV4-1 and TRBJ1-2, with 8 bases fitting TRBD1. The CDR3 runs to 15 residues. CDR1 and CDR2 from the germline V gene are MGHRA and YSYEKL. J gave up 2 bases and V 3 bases, and 5 bases lay outside the gene matches. The DNA for the CDR3 is TGCGCCAGCAGCCAGCCGGACAGGGAGAACTATGGCTACACCTTC. Translation gives CASSQPDRENYGYTF.

This clonotype was counted only a few times. The V call is TRBV29-1, the J call TRBJ2-5; D is unresolved. Trimming cost V 6 bases and J 5 bases, with 10 bases left between them. CDR1 is SQVTM, CDR2 ANQGSEA, per germline. This CDR3 spans 11 amino acids. The CDR3 bases are TGCAGCGTAGATTTTGGGGAGACCCAGTACTTC. Amino acid sequence: CSVDFGETQYF.

The chain uses TRBV6-1 and TRBJ1-1, with D unresolved. Trimming took 1 base from V and 5 from J, leaving 14 bases between them. This CDR3 spans 15 amino acids. Germline-derived CDR1 and CDR2 are MNHNS and SASEGT. The CDR3 DNA follows: TGTGCCAGCAGTGAAGAAACAAGGACCCATACTGAAGCTTTCTTT. This gives the protein CASSEETRTHTEAFF.

In this sample, this clonotype turned up once. The V gene is TRBV5-1, the J gene TRBJ2-5, with 11 bases aligning to TRBD1. Germline V lookup: CDR1 SGHRS, CDR2 YFSETQ. This CDR3 has 16 residues. With 0 bases clipped from V and 4 bases from J, the junction kept 5 bases outside the gene matches. DNA for the CDR3: TGCGCCAGCAGCTTGGAAGGACAGGGGGCAGGAGAGACCCAGTACTTC. Its protein product is CASSLEGQGAGETQYF.